This is a list of T cell receptor beta chains from one sample in a study of T cell repertoires in cytomegalovirus infection. Their antigens are not known. A single record per CDR3 protein comes from TCRdb applying MiXCR to the reads. The profile covers around 78,000 distinct CDR3 sequences, with roughly a quarter appearing a single time and approximately 53% taken by the ten largest. This specimen consisted of CD8+ T cells from cultured PBMCs, obtained from culture after CMV antigen stimulation. The source of these receptors is a human donor in good health (CMV status not recorded). Some clones in this sample may be carry-over from other donors' samples. The CDR3 runs from the conserved cysteine through the conserved F or W. The D gene is left open where the match is weak. Expanded clones get a size class; other rows say once, few or many, or leave the size out.

d_gene	j_gene	abundance	v_gene	CDR3nt	CDR3aa
NA	TRBJ2-6	few	TRBV30	TGTGCCTGGGGAGACTCTGGGGCCAACGTCCTGACTTTC	CAWGDSGANVLTF
NA	TRBJ2-5	NA	TRBV20-1	TGCAGTGCTAGAGATGGGAACGGCCCGGGCACCCAGTACTTC	CSARDGNGPGTQYF
NA	TRBJ1-2	NA	TRBV10-3	TGTGCCATCAGTGACAACACAGCTAGTAGCTATGGCTACACCTTC	CAISDNTASSYGYTF
NA	TRBJ2-7	few	TRBV28	TGTGCCAGCAGTTTATGGAAAGGGCGACACGAGCAGTACTTC	CASSLWKGRHEQYF
NA	TRBJ2-7	NA	TRBV4-1	TGCGCCAGCAGCCAAGAACCGACTTGGGCCTACGAGCAGTACTTC	CASSQEPTWAYEQYF
TRBD1	TRBJ1-5	few	TRBV7-9	TGTGCCAGCAGTCCGCAAAACAGGGGTCCAACCACCCATAGCAATCAGCCCCAGCATTTT	CASSPQNRGPTTHSNQPQHF
NA	TRBJ2-6	NA	TRBV11-2	TGTGCCAGCCGAATCGGCTCTGGGGCCAACGTCCTGACTTTC	CASRIGSGANVLTF
TRBD2	TRBJ2-7	many	TRBV7-2	TGTGCCAGCAGCTTCGGGCTAGCGGGGTACGAGCAGTACTTC	CASSFGLAGYEQYF
NA	TRBJ2-1	NA	TRBV13	TGTGCCAGCAGCAAACCGGACGGGGACAATGAGCAGTTCTTC	CASSKPDGDNEQFF
NA	TRBJ2-7	many	TRBV7-9	TGTGCCAGCAGCTTTGTCGGGACCTCGGACAGTCGCTACGAGCAGTACTTC	CASSFVGTSDSRYEQYF